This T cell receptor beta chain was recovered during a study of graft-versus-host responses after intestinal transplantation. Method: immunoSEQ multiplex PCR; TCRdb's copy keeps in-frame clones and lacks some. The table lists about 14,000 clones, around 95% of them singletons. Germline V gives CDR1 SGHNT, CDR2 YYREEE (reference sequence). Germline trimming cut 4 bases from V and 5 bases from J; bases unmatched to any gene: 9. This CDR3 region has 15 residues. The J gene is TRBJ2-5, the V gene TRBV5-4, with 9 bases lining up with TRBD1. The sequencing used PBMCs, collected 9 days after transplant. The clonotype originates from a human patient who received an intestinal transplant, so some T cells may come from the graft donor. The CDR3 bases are TGTGCCAGCAGCACCTGGACAGGGGAGGAGGAGACCCAGTACTTC. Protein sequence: CASSTWTGEEETQYF.